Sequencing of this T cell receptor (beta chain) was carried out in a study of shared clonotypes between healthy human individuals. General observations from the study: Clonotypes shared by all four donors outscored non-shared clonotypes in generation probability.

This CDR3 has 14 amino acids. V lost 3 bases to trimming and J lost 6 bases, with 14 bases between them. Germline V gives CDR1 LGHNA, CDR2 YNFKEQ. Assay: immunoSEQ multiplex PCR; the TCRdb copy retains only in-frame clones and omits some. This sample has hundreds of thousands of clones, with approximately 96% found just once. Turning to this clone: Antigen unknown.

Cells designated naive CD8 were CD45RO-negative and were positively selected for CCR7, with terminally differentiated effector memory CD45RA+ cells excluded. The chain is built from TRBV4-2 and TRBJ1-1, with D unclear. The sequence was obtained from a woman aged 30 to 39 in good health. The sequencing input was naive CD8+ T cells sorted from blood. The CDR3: CASSHAWDGAEAFF. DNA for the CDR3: TGTGCCAGCAGCCACGCGTGGGATGGGGCTGAAGCTTTCTTT.